The 23 T cell receptor beta chains presented below share a single source sample, sequenced in a study of T cells in Graves' hyperthyroidism and ophthalmopathy. RNA transcripts yielded amplified TCR beta CDR3 regions. Using the HTBI primer set, a first-round RT-PCR was run on the TCR CDR3. From the multiplex PCR reads, TCRdb called clonotypes with MiXCR, one entry per CDR3 protein. The repertoire holds fewer than 650,000 distinct CDR3 sequences, 35% to 50% seen once, with about two fifths in the top ten. The sequenced sample was peripheral blood or thyroid tissue (not recorded which). These receptors were taken from an adult woman with Graves' disease, either hyperthyroidism or ophthalmopathy (not recorded which).

The chain employs TRBV5-1 and TRBJ1-2; unclear D gene. The ends were cut back, 3 bases at V and 11 bases at J, with 14 bases in the middle. Germline CDR1 and CDR2: SGHRS and YFSETQ. The CDR3 has 12 residues. The chain's CDR3 is CASSYMASGYTF. In DNA form, the CDR3 reads TGCGCCAGCAGCTACATGGCCTCCGGGTACACCTTC.

This clonotype was detected many times. The chain links TRBV25-1 to TRBJ2-2, with 7 positions matching TRBD1. V gave up 0 bases and J gave up 4 bases; unmatched junction bases: 2. The germline CDR1 and CDR2 sequences are MGHDK and SYGVNS. This CDR3 comprises 15 residues. CDR3: CASSEYTGVTGELFF. The DNA of the CDR3 is TGTGCCAGCAGTGAATATACAGGGGTCACCGGGGAGCTGTTTTTT. Together with reference TRBV25-1 and TRBJ2-2, the CDR3 gives the full variable domain: EADIYQTPRYLVIGTGKKITLECSQTMGHDKMYWYQQDPGMELHLIHYSYGVNSTEKGDLSSESTVSRIRTEHFPLTLESARPSHTSQYLCASSEYTGVTGELFFGEGSRLTVL.

This clonotype appeared a few times. The chain recombines TRBV7-9 with TRBJ2-3; 7 positions agree with TRBD2. Germline-derived CDR1 and CDR2 are SEHNR and FQNEAQ (reference sequence). V trimming: 6 bases; J trimming: 1 base; junction bases outside the gene matches: 4. The length of the CDR3 is 14 residues. The DNA of the CDR3 is TGTGCCAGCAGTCCCGGACTAGGCACAGATACGCAGTATTTT. This encodes CASSPGLGTDTQYF.

The gene calls are TRBV6-1 and TRBJ1-1, with a tentative D call TRBD1 (6 bases). The V end was cut by 6 bases, the J end by 5 bases, with 16 bases between. The CDR3 runs 14 residues. Per the germline V gene, CDR1 is MNHNS and CDR2 is SASEGT. The DNA for the CDR3 is TGTGCCAGCAGGCTTTACACACAGGGAACTGAAGCTTTCTTT. Its translation is CASRLYTQGTEAFF.

On this clonotype itself: Its ends do not fully match the called genes, so a read error is possible. This chain joins TRBV5-4 and TRBJ2-7; 8 bases align to TRBD2. This CDR3 is built from 12 residues. In germline, CDR1 is SGHNT, CDR2 YYREEE (reference sequence). The CDR3 region has the DNA TGTGCCAGCAGCCATGGGGGAGCGGGAGTAGCCTTC. Residues: CASSHGGAGVAF.

The V gene is TRBV7-6, the J gene TRBJ2-5, with D perhaps being TRBD1 or TRBD2 (5 bases each). The germline gives CDR1 SGHVS, CDR2 FNYEAQ. V was pared by 5 bases and J by 5 bases, with 15 bases between. The CDR3 contains 14 residues. CDR3 loop: CASSRDPSPETQYF. DNA of the CDR3: TGTGCCAGCAGCCGGGACCCCAGCCCCGAGACCCAGTACTTC.

A few counts support this clonotype. The chain couples TRBV5-1 to TRBJ1-5; TRBD1 might be the D (5 bases). The CDR3 length is 11 residues. V dropped 4 bases and J dropped 11 bases, with 10 bases sitting between them. CDR1 is SGHRS and CDR2 is YFSETQ in the germline V gene. The CDR3 region has the DNA TGCGCCAGCAGCCGGACGACAGCCCAGCATTTT. It translates to CASSRTTAQHF.

This clonotype has a handful of counts. The rearrangement links TRBV10-3 to TRBJ1-2; D gene unclear. CDR1 ENHRY and CDR2 SYGVKD come from the germline V gene. CDR3 size: 14 residues. The germline V and J ends were trimmed by 0 bases and 8 bases, with 13 bases remaining between them. This chain's CDR3 is CAISESGEGYGYTF. The CDR3 coding sequence is TGTGCCATCAGTGAGTCGGGTGAGGGCTACGGCTACACCTTC.

The chain employs TRBV7-9 and TRBJ1-2; 7 bases are a match to TRBD1. V was clipped by 4 bases and J by 3 bases; unmatched bases: 5. CDR3 length equals 14 residues. CDR1 SEHNR and CDR2 FQNEAQ come from the germline V gene (reference sequence). The CDR3 region is CASSSGDRYYGYTF. The CDR3 region has the DNA TGTGCCAGCAGCTCAGGGGACAGATACTATGGCTACACCTTC. Together with reference TRBV7-9 and TRBJ1-2, the CDR3 gives the full variable domain: DTGVSQNPRHKITKRGQNVTFRCDPISEHNRLYWYRQTLGQGPEFLTYFQNEAQLEKSRLLSDRFSAERPKGSFSTLEIQRTEQGDSAMYLCASSSGDRYYGYTFGSGTRLTVV.

The chain is built from TRBV20-1 and TRBJ1-2; TRBD1 matches at 7 bases. The V segment lost 0 bases and the J segment 10 bases; nucleotides outside the gene matches: 14. The CDR3 totals 15 residues. Germline lookup yields CDR1 DFQATT and CDR2 SNEGSKA (reference sequence). CDR3 DNA sequence: TGCAGTGCTAGAGATCGAGAGGGGGCAGGGAACGCCTACACCTTC. Its translation: CSARDREGAGNAYTF.

There are many counts of this clonotype. This chain joins TRBV5-4 and TRBJ2-7, with 8 bases that match TRBD2. The V segment lost 4 bases and the J segment 2 bases; nucleotides outside the gene matches: 8. The CDR3 has 15 amino acids. CDR1 and CDR2 (germline): SGHNT, YYREEE (reference sequence). The CDR3 loop reads CASSDRTGGTYEQYF. CDR3 bases: TGTGCCAGCAGCGACCGAACGGGAGGGACCTACGAGCAGTACTTC.

This clonotype appeared many times. CDR3 DNA: TGCAGTGCCGCCCAGGGCATGAACACTGAAGCTTTCTTT. Translated, it gives CSAAQGMNTEAFF. This rearrangement joins TRBV20-1 to TRBJ1-1, with a weak D call TRBD1 (5 bases). The V end was cut by 6 bases, the J end by 0 bases, with 11 bases between. CDR1 and CDR2 (germline): DFQATT, SNEGSKA (reference sequence). The CDR3 runs to 13 residues.

This clonotype was seen ten or more times. The chain combines TRBV7-2 with TRBJ2-7; the D gene is possibly TRBD2 (5 bases). In germline, CDR1 is SGHTA, CDR2 FQGNSA. The CDR3 is 14 residues long. The V end was cut by 4 bases, the J end by 4 bases, with 14 bases between. For the CDR3, the DNA is TGTGCCAGCAGCTCCCCTCCGGGCGGGTACGAGCAGTACTTC. This translates into CASSSPPGGYEQYF.

In this sample, this clonotype turned up a few times. The CDR3 coding sequence is TGTGCCAGCAAGGCGAGTGCTTCCTACGAGCAGTACTTC. This sequence encodes CASKASASYEQYF. The V gene is TRBV6-5, the J gene TRBJ2-7; D not resolved. Per the germline V gene, CDR1 is MNHEY and CDR2 is SVGAGI. The CDR3 is 13 amino acids. Trimming shortened V by 7 bases and J by 1 base, and 11 bases separated the two germline ends.

Many counts were recorded for this clonotype. The chain is built from TRBV5-6 and TRBJ1-2; tentative D call: TRBD1 (5 bases). Trimming removed 4 bases at V and 10 bases at J, with 17 bases between. The germline gives CDR1 SGHDT, CDR2 YYEEEE. The CDR3 totals 13 residues. The CDR3 protein is CASSPVGGEDYTF. CDR3 nucleotides: TGTGCCAGCAGCCCTGTGGGGGGAGAAGACTACACCTTC.

This chain uses TRBV13 with TRBJ2-5; the match to TRBD2 covers 7 bases. There are 13 residues in the CDR3. Germline CDR1 and CDR2: PRHDT and FYEKMQ (reference sequence). J gave up 4 bases and V 8 bases, and 7 bases lay outside the gene matches. CDR3 amino acids: CASGRAGRETQYF. The CDR3, as DNA: TGTGCCAGCGGGAGGGCCGGTCGAGAGACCCAGTACTTC.

The rearrangement joins TRBV2 to TRBJ2-5; 12 bases fit TRBD2. The CDR3 is made up of 15 amino acids. With 8 bases clipped from V and 4 bases from J, the junction kept 8 bases outside the gene matches. Germline-derived CDR1 and CDR2 are SNHLY and FYNNEI. The CDR3 region is CASAGKGLAGETQYF. The CDR3 region has the DNA TGTGCCAGCGCGGGAAAGGGACTAGCGGGAGAGACCCAGTACTTC.

This clonotype was picked up many times. V is TRBV19 and J is TRBJ2-7; 8 bases line up with TRBD1. The CDR3 is made up of 14 amino acids. Germline assignment: CDR1 LNHDA and CDR2 SQIVND (reference sequence). The V and J ends lost 3 bases and 5 bases, in that order; junction bases with no gene match: 6. CDR3 DNA sequence: TGTGCCAGTAGTATGAACAGGGGACAGGACGAGCAGTACTTC. Amino acid sequence: CASSMNRGQDEQYF.

This chain connects TRBV29-1 to TRBJ2-7; 7 nucleotides align to TRBD1. Trimming removed 5 bases from V and 4 bases from J; junction bases left unmatched: 11. The CDR3 contains 14 residues. Germline-derived CDR1 and CDR2 are SQVTM and ANQGSEA. The CDR3 region is CSVYRGETQYEQYF. CDR3 bases: TGCAGCGTTTACAGGGGTGAGACCCAGTACGAGCAGTACTTC.

This clonotype was observed a handful of times. The chain is built from TRBV29-1 and TRBJ2-7; the match to TRBD1 covers 8 bases. V dropped 6 bases and J dropped 1; count of bases not matched to a gene: 8. CDR3 size: 14 residues. Germline-derived CDR1 and CDR2 are SQVTM and ANQGSEA. The CDR3 protein is CSVGQGMGSYEQYF. The CDR3 DNA follows: TGCAGCGTCGGACAGGGAATGGGGTCCTACGAGCAGTACTTC.

This chain connects TRBV24-1 to TRBJ2-5, with D perhaps assigned TRBD1 or TRBD2 (6 bases each). Per germline, CDR1 KGHDR and CDR2 SFDVKD. This CDR3 contains 13 residues. Trimming cost V 9 bases and J 5 bases, with 15 bases left between them. CDR3 residues: CATGITGRETQYF. CDR3 bases: TGTGCCACCGGGATAACAGGGAGGGAGACCCAGTACTTC.

Only a few counts were recorded for this clonotype. The chain links TRBV29-1 to TRBJ2-5; 8 bases are shared with TRBD1. Per the germline V gene, CDR1 is SQVTM and CDR2 is ANQGSEA. V shed 3 bases, J shed 14 bases, and the junction held 14 bases outside the gene matches. CDR3 length: 13 amino acids. Written as DNA, the CDR3 is TGCAGCGTTGACGGACAGGGACCAATCAACCAATACTTC. It is translated as CSVDGQGPINQYF.

This clonotype was recorded once. J is TRBJ1-5 and V is TRBV29-1; no definite D call. V gave up 7 bases and J gave up 5 bases, with 12 bases separating them. The germline V gene has CDR1 SQVTM and CDR2 ANQGSEA. This CDR3 comprises 12 residues. The CDR3 DNA follows: TGCAGCGCCACCACACCCTATCAGCCCCAGCATTTT. Translation gives CSATTPYQPQHF. The full variable domain, with the rest looked up from reference TRBV29-1 and TRBJ1-5, is SAVISQKPSRDICQRGTSLTIQCQVDSQVTMMFWYRQQPGQSLTLIATANQGSEATYESGFVIDKFPISRPNLTFSTLTVSNMSPEDSSIYLCSATTPYQPQHFGDGTRLSIL.